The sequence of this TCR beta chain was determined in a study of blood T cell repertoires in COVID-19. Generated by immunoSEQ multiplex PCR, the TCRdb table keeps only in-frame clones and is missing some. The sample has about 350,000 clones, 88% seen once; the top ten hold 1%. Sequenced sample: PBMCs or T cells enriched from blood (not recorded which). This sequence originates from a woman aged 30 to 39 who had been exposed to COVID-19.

CDR3 loop: CASKLAGDRGQYF. The CDR3 nucleotides read TGTGCCAGCAAACTAGCGGGAGACCGTGGGCAGTATTTT. V gene TRBV27 combines with J gene TRBJ2-3, with 11 positions matching TRBD2. The CDR3 totals 13 residues. Per germline, CDR1 MNHEY and CDR2 SMNVEV (reference sequence). Germline trimming cut 7 bases from V and 11 bases from J; bases unmatched to any gene: 8.